This T cell receptor beta chain appears in the sequencing data of a study of human T cells and chemical hapten exposure (TCRdb year 2021). Regarding the research as a whole: For sensitization, 2% DPC in acetone was applied to a 2 cm by 2 cm area of upper inner arm skin. Alopecia areata with under or over 50% scalp involvement, alopecia totalis and alopecia universalis were represented in the patient cohort, which was mostly female. Blood was sampled from patients pre-sensitization (week 0) and at 2, 6 and about 24 weeks after DPC sensitization. Throughout the study period of 20 to 25 weeks, patients also received therapeutic DPC doses to the scalp every week. Libraries were combined into a pool for sequencing, and differences in TCR yield between samples came mainly from small differences in library volumes within the pool. Peripheral blood TCR repertoire changes were tracked in vivo in alopecia patients during primary and secondary sensitization to the hapten diphenylcyclopropenone (DPC). Patch tests used Finn chambers with 0.01% DPC on the upper back, scored after 6 days by International Contact Dermatitis Research Group standards. About 27 alopecia patients gave blood for TCR sequencing at one to four time points (pre-sensitization, 2, 6 and 24 weeks). What the work shows at the level of the full study, not this receptor alone: The number of PT1 expanded TCRs positively correlated with patch test score, significant at thresholds 8, 16 and 32 but not 4. All patients had alopecia, a presumed autoimmune disease, so their immune response might differ from that of healthy individuals. After repeated subsampling, the strength of the expansion versus patch-test correlation and the threshold at which it became significant changed. DPC sensitization did not change how many TCRs were above 1 in 1000 frequency, and no evidence was found of alterations in global repertoire structure. Significantly more large CDR3 similarity clusters were formed by expanded TCRs than by pre-sensitization or healthy control sets, consistent with antigen-driven responses.

Trimming removed 6 bases from V and 5 bases from J, leaving 7 bases between the germline ends. Per the germline V gene, SQVTM is the CDR1 and ANQGSEA is the CDR2. Including the terminal cysteine and phenylalanine, the CDR3 comprises 10 residues. The retained sequence is limited to the CDR3, 30 bases, with the frame set at the first base. The time point label of this sample denotes: patch test 3, about 24 weeks after DPC sensitization. The treatment or condition label of this sample denotes: therapeutic diphenylcyclopropenone sensitization with weekly scalp DPC. At each patch-test visit, blood was drawn before the patch test was applied. To be eligible, patients had to be aged 18 to 70, diagnosed with alopecia and judged suitable for DPC therapy, while pregnant patients were excluded. Unfractionated whole blood was collected in Tempus Blood RNA tubes, and total RNA was extracted from that blood. The library relied on RACE. TCRdb lists the instrument as NextSeq 500. During library preparation, unique molecular identifiers were attached to individual cDNA molecules so that TCRs could be counted in a quantitative, reproducible way. From each blood RNA sample, both TCR alpha and TCR beta chains were sequenced. The published analysis was carried out like this. A median of about 100,000 TCRs per sample was observed, with a range of about 23,224 to 700,000. V, J and CDR3 annotation of the TCR reads was carried out using the Decombinator software suite. To make PS versus PT1 abundance plots, every sample was subsampled to the same number of TCRs (28,000). TCRs were defined as expanded if absent before sensitization and observed at least eight times at the 2-week time point. TCRdb handled the public reads itself, with Q25 trimming in fastp and clone calling in MiXCR, and kept productive beta chains. Rows with one shared CDR3 protein collapse into an entry with the most common genes and DNA. The V and J calls and clone size come from TCRdb's table, not from the authors' own analysis. For this sample the table gives around 200,000 distinct CDR3 sequences, of which 24% were detected only once. Jointly, the top ten make up approximately 2.5% of the sample.

Concerning this clonotype: Its antigen remains undetermined. The input lacks base qualities; no much larger clone sits a single base away.

This TCR was sampled from a woman aged 40-49 years with alopecia areata. Some clones in this sample may be carry-over from other donors' samples. The chain uses TRBV29-1 and TRBJ1-1; the D gene cannot be named for sure. Sequencing was performed on whole blood, taken in connection with sensitization to the hapten diphenylcyclopropenone (DPC). The DNA sequence reads TGCAGCGTCGCGGAAACTGAAGCTTTCTTT. Translated, it reads CSVAETEAFF.